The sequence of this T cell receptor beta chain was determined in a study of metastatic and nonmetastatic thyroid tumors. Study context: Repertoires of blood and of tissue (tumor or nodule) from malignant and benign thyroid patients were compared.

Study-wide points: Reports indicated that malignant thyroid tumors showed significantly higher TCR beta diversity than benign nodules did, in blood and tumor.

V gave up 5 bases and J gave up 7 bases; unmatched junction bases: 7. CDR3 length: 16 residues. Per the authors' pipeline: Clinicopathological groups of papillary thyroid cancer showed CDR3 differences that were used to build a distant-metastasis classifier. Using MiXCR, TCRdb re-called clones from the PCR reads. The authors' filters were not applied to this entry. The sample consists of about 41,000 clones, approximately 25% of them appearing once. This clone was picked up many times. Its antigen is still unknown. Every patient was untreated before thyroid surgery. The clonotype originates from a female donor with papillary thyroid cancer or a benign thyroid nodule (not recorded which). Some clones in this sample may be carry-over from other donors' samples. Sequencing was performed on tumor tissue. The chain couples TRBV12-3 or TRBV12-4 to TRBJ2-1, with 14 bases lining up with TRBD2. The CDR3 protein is CASSRLAGGQHNEQFF. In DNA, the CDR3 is TGTGCCAGCAGTCGACTAGCGGGGGGGCAACATAATGAGCAGTTCTTC.